This T cell receptor (beta chain) is drawn from a study of cytomegalovirus exposure and HLA in healthy donors. Study conclusions and caveats: HLA restriction was apparent for most CMV-associated TCR beta chains in a later analysis.

The donors were healthy bone marrow donors. A remark on this clone: What it recognizes is unknown.

The PCR ran on 60 Vbeta and 13 Jbeta primers. The table came from immunoSEQ multiplex PCR; TCRdb's copy has only in-frame clones and leaves some out. The sample contains about 140,000 clones, over 75% of which appear only once. Germline CDR1 SGHDN, CDR2 FVKESK. The junction had 7 bases not matched to a gene; V was cut back by 4 bases and J by 0 bases. The CDR3 length is 17 residues. The gene calls are TRBV14 and TRBJ2-3; TRBD1 aligns across 10 bases. This clonotype originated in a man aged 25-45 years in good health. The sequencing input was PBMCs. The CDR3 DNA follows: TGTGCCAGCAGCCGGGACAGGGGACTCTTTAGCACAGATACGCAGTATTTT. Protein product: CASSRDRGLFSTDTQYF.